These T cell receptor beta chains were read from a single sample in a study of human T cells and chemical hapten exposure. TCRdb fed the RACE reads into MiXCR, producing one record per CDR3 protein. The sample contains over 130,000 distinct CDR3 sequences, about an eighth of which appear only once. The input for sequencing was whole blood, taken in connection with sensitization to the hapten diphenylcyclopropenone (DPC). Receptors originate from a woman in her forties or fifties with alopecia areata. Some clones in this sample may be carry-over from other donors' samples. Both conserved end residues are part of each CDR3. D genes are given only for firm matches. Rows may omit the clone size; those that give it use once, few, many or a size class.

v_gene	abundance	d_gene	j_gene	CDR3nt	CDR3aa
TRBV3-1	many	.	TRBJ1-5	TGTGCCAGCACCCCGACATGGGGCCCAGATCAGCCCCAGCATTTT	CASTPTWGPDQPQHF
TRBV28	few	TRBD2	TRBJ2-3	TGTGCCAGCTCGGGACTAGCGGGCTACACAGATACGCAGTATTTT	CASSGLAGYTDTQYF
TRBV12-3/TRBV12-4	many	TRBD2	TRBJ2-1	TGTGCCAGCAGTTACGGGAGGGAAAATGAGCAGTTCTTC	CASSYGRENEQFF
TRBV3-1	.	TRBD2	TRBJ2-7	TGTGCCAGCAGCCAAGAATTAGCGGGAGCCTACGAGCAGTACTTC	CASSQELAGAYEQYF
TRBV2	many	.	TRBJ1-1	TGTGCCAGCACGGCAGACTTGAACACTGAAGCTTTCTTT	CASTADLNTEAFF
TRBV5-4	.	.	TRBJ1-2	TGTGCCAGCAGTTCCCAAGGGGCTGACTATGGCTACACCTTC	CASSSQGADYGYTF
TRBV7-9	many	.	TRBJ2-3	TGTGCCAGCAGCTCCCGGGCGGGAAACACAGATACGCAGTATTTT	CASSSRAGNTDTQYF
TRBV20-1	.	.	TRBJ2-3	TGCAGTGCTGAGTACAGGTCCACTAGCACAGATACGCAGTATTTT	CSAEYRSTSTDTQYF
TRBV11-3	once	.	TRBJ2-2	TGTGCCAGCAGATCGGGGGTGGCCGGGGAGCTGTTTTTT	CASRSGVAGELFF
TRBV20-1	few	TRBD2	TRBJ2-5	TGCAGTGCTAGAGATGTGGGACTAGCGGGGATCCAAGAGACCCAGTACTTC	CSARDVGLAGIQETQYF
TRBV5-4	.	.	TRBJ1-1	TGTGCCAGCAGCACGAGCGGGCCTAGAGGTACTGAAGCTTTCTTT	CASSTSGPRGTEAFF
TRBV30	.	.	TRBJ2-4	TGTGCCTGGACTCGGCAATCCGTAGCCAAAAACATTCAGTACTTC	CAWTRQSVAKNIQYF
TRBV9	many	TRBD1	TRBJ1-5	TGTGCCAGCAGCGTAGGGACAGGGTATTCAAGCAATCAGCCCCAGCATTTT	CASSVGTGYSSNQPQHF
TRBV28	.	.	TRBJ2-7	TGTGCCAGCAACCGCCGGGGCCGGGGACCCGAGCAGTACTTC	CASNRRGRGPEQYF
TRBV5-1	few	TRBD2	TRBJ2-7	TGCGCCAGCAGCTTGCAGGGAGCGGGAGGGCCTAGCGAGCAGTACTTC	CASSLQGAGGPSEQYF
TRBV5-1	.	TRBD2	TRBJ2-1	TGCGCCAGCAGCTGGGAAGGGACTAGCGGAGTCAATGAGCAGTTCTTC	CASSWEGTSGVNEQFF
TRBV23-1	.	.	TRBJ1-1	TGCGCCAGCGGGGGAGGCGTAGGGAAGGAAGCTTTCTTT	CASGGGVGKEAFF
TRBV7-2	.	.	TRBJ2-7	TGTGCCAGCAGCTTCAGCCGATCCTACGAGCAGTACTTC	CASSFSRSYEQYF
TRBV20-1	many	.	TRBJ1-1	TGCAGTGCTAGTGGGGATCCTGAAGCTTTCTTT	CSASGDPEAFF
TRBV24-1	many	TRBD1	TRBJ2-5	TGTGCCACCAGTGACCGACAGGGGCCGGCCGAGACCCAGTACTTC	CATSDRQGPAETQYF
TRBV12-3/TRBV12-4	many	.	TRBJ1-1	TGTGCCAGCAGAGGTAGTTGGGCTGAAGCTTTCTTT	CASRGSWAEAFF
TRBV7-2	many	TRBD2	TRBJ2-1	TGTGCCAGCAGCTTAGCTTCGGGGGGAGAGGGTGAGCAGTTCTTC	CASSLASGGEGEQFF
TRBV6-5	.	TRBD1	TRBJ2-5	TGTGCCAGCAGCCTCGACAGGGTCAAAGAGACCCAGTACTTC	CASSLDRVKETQYF
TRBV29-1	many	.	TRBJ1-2	TGCAGCGTTGAAGATCGAGGAGAAACTAACTATGGCTACACCTTC	CSVEDRGETNYGYTF
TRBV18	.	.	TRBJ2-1	TGTGCCAGCTCACCACCGCTAGCCGGGGGCGATGAGCAGTTCTTC	CASSPPLAGGDEQFF
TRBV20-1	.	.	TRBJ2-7	TGCAGTGCTAGAGATGGTCGGACAGTTTCCTACGAGCAGTACTTC	CSARDGRTVSYEQYF
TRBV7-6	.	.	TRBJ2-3	TGTGCCAGCAGCTTAGGGCAAAAGGATACGCAGTATTTT	CASSLGQKDTQYF
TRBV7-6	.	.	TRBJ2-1	TGTGCCAGCAGCATGACACAGGCTTATGGGCAGTTCTTC	CASSMTQAYGQFF
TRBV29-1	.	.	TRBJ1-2	TGCAGCGTTATGGACCGCTATGGCTACACCTTC	CSVMDRYGYTF
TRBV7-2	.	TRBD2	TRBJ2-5	TGTGCCAGCAGCTCGGGACTAGCGGGATATGGGCGGACCCAGTACTTC	CASSSGLAGYGRTQYF
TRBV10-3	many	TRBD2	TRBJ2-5	TGTGCCATCAGTGAGTCACAAGCGGGAGCCAGGGAGACCCAGTACTTC	CAISESQAGARETQYF